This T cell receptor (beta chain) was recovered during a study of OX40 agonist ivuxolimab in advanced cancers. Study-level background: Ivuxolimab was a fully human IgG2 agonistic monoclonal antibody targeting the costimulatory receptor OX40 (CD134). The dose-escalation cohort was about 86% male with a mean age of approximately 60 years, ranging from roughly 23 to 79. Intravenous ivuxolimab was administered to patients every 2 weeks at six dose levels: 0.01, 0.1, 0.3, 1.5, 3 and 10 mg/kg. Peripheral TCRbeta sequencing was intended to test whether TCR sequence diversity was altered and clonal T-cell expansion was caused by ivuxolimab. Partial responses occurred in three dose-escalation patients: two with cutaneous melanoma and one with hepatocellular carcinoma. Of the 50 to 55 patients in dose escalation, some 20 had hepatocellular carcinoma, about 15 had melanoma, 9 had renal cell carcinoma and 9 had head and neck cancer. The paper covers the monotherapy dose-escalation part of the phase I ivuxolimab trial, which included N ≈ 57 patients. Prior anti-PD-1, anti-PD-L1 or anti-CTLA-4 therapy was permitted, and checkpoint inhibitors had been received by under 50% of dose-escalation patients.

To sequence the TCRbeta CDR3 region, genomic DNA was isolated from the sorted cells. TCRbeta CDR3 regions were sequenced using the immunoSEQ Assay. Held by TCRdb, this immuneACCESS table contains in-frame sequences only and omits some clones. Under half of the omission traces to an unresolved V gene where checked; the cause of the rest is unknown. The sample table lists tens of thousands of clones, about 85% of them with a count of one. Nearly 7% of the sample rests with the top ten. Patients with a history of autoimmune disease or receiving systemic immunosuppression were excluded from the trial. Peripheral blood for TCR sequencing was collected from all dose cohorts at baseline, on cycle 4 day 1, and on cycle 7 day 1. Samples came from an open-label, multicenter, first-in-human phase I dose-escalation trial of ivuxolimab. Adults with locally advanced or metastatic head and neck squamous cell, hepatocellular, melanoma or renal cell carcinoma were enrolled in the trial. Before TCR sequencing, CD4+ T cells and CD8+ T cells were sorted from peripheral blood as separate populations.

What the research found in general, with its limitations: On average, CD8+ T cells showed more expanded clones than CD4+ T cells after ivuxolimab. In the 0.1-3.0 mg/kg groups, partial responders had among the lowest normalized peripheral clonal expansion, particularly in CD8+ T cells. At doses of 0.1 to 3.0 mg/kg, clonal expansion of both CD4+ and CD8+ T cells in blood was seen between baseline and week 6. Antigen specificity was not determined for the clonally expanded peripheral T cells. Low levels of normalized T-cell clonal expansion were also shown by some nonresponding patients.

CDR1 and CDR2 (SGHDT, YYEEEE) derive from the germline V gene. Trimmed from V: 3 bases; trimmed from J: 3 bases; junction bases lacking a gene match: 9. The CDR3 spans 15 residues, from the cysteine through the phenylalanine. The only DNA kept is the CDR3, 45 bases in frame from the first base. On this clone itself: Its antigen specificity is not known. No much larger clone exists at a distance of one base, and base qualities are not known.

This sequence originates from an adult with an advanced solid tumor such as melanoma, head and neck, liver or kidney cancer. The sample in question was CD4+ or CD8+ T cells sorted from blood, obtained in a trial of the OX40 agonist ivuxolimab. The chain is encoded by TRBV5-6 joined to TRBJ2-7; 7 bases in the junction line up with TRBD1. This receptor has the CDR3 CASSSTGPTYYEQYF. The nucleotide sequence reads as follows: TGTGCCAGCAGCTCGACAGGGCCTACGTACTACGAGCAGTACTTC. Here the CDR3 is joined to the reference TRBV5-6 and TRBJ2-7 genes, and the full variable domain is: DAGVTQSPTHLIKTRGQQVTLRCSPKSGHDTVSWYQQALGQGPQFIFQYYEEEERQRGNFPDRFSGHQFPNYSSELNVNALLLGDSALYLCASSSTGPTYYEQYFGPGTRLTVT.